This T cell receptor (beta chain) was identified in a study of T-cell reconstitution after alpha-beta-depleted transplantation in children. General study results and limits: Expanded clones from the graft, numbering several hundred, reportedly supplied alpha-beta T cells about two months after transplant. Recipient T cells and thymic progenitors that survived gave rise to the high TCRbeta diversity observed at day 60 in some patients.

As it was prepared, the TCRbeta library received unique molecular identifiers. TCRdb ran MiXCR on the PCR reads and lists one entry per CDR3 protein. The table has 600,000 to 700,000 distinct CDR3 sequences, roughly 13% seen once; the top ten hold about 0.79%. Concerning this clonotype: Its specificity is unknown.

The sample was PBMCs, taken before TCRalphabeta/CD19-depleted stem cell transplant. This clonotype originated in a girl under 10 years old with congenital amegakaryocytic thrombocytopenia, due to receive a stem cell transplant.

The CDR3 DNA reads as TGTGCCAGCAGCGATGGGACCGTGAACACTGAAGCTTTCTTT. Protein sequence: CASSDGTVNTEAFF. The chain links TRBV9 to TRBJ1-1, with TRBD1 as a possible D gene (5 bases). Germline V gene lookup returns CDR1 SGDLS and CDR2 YYNGEE. Trimming stripped 3 bases from V and 0 bases from J, with 9 bases between. There are 14 residues in the CDR3.